These 8 T cell receptor beta chains were sequenced from one sample in a study of early stage breast cancer tumors. TCRdb's table, derived via immunoSEQ multiplex PCR, lists solely in-frame clones and lacks some. The sample carries about 28,000 clones, roughly three fifths recorded once. Specimen: breast tumor tissue. The receptors here all came from a person aged 50-59 years with breast cancer.

The chain couples TRBV28 to TRBJ2-1; perhaps TRBD2 as D (6 bases). This CDR3 is built from 13 residues. Germline V CDR1 and CDR2: MDHEN, SYDVKM. The germline V and J ends were trimmed by 6 bases and 3 bases, with 9 bases remaining between them. The CDR3 sequence: CASRGRDYNEQFF. As DNA, the CDR3 is TGTGCCAGCAGGGGGCGGGACTACAATGAGCAGTTCTTC.

The J gene is TRBJ2-7, the V gene TRBV27; 9 bases fit TRBD1. Losses at the gene ends were 4 bases for V and 5 bases for J; bases not matched to a gene: 6. CDR3 size: 14 residues. Germline V gene sequence: CDR1 MNHEY, CDR2 SMNVEV (reference sequence). In DNA, the CDR3 is TGTGCCAGCAGTTGGGGGACAGGGTACAACGAGCAGTACTTC. Encoded protein: CASSWGTGYNEQYF.

This clone turned up a few times. J is TRBJ1-2 and V is TRBV4-1, with unresolved D. The germline gives CDR1 MGHRA, CDR2 YSYEKL. The CDR3 totals 12 residues. Between the trimmed V and J ends, which lost 6 bases and 5 bases, there was a span of 10 bases. CDR3 bases: TGCGCCAGCAGTTGGAGGGATTATGGCTACACCTTC. Translated, it gives CASSWRDYGYTF.

The V gene is TRBV13, the J gene TRBJ1-1; D remains unclear. This CDR3 is built from 16 residues. V lost 5 bases and J 3 bases, leaving 19 bases between the germline ends. The V gene's germline CDR1 is PRHDT and CDR2 FYEKMQ (reference sequence). The DNA of the CDR3 is TGTGCCAGCAGCGCGCTTCCACGGGTTCAGTACACTGAAGCTTTCTTT. It encodes CASSALPRVQYTEAFF.

The chain is built from TRBV18 and TRBJ1-4; no clear D gene. The CDR3 is made up of 14 amino acids. Germline lookup yields CDR1 KGHSH and CDR2 LQKENI. V was shortened by 3 bases and J by 10 bases, with 15 bases between the two germline ends. The CDR3: CASSPAQAEAKLFF. The CDR3 DNA is TGTGCCAGCTCACCGGCGCAGGCCGAGGCAAAACTGTTTTTT.

The V gene is TRBV7-3, the J gene TRBJ2-7; D possibly uses TRBD1 or TRBD2 (5 bases each). The CDR3 loop spans 15 amino acids. Trimming removed 2 bases at V and 4 bases at J, with 15 bases between. Germline V CDR1 and CDR2: SGHTA, FQGTGA. CDR3 nucleotides: TGTGCCAGCAGCTTAGGCCGGGACCGCCCTTACGAGCAGTACTTC. It specifies CASSLGRDRPYEQYF.

The chain recombines TRBV6-5 with TRBJ2-7, with D possibly TRBD1 on 6 matching bases. The ends were cut back, 4 bases at V and 0 bases at J, with 16 bases in the middle. The CDR3 sequence is 16 residues long. Per germline, CDR1 MNHEY and CDR2 SVGAGI. The CDR3 is CASSSFGQYFSYEQYF. DNA for the CDR3: TGTGCCAGCAGTTCCTTCGGACAGTACTTCTCCTACGAGCAGTACTTC.

The chain employs TRBV2 and TRBJ1-5, with a possible D match to TRBD1 (5 bases). The CDR3 totals 15 residues. The V end lost 7 bases, the J end lost 2 bases, and 15 bases lay between the germline ends. Germline CDR1 reads SNHLY; CDR2 reads FYNNEI. The CDR3 protein is CASMTGRSGNQPQHF. For the CDR3, the DNA is TGTGCCAGCATGACGGGGCGGTCCGGCAATCAGCCCCAGCATTTT.